This section outlines one T cell receptor (beta chain) sequence together with its context. The target antigen is unknown. It was through 5'RACE template switching that TCR cDNA was made, with a universal primer site and UMIs added. TCRdb ran MiXCR on the 5' RACE reads and lists one entry per CDR3 protein. The table records some 350,000 distinct CDR3 sequences, approximately 10% of them present only once. The data are from a study of T cells after yellow fever vaccination. The wider study: Libraries from low-cell-number fractions were prepared with the SMART-Seq v4 Ultra Low Input RNA kit. The study's findings and limits: FACS-sorted repertoires could contain abundant clonotypes contaminating from the bulk population.

This CDR3 spans 14 amino acids. The ends were cut back, 3 bases at V and 6 bases at J, with 14 bases in the middle. CDR1 and CDR2 from the germline V gene are SEHNR and FQNEAQ (reference sequence). The sequences come from PBMCs, collected on the day of the first yellow fever vaccination. The J gene is TRBJ1-1, the V gene TRBV7-9, with D perhaps matching TRBD1 (5 bases). The TCR comes from a man between 18 and 35 years old who received the YFV17D yellow fever vaccine. CDR3 sequence reads: CASSFRQGGAEAFF. The CDR3 nucleotides are TGTGCCAGCAGCTTTCGGCAGGGTGGCGCTGAAGCTTTCTTT.